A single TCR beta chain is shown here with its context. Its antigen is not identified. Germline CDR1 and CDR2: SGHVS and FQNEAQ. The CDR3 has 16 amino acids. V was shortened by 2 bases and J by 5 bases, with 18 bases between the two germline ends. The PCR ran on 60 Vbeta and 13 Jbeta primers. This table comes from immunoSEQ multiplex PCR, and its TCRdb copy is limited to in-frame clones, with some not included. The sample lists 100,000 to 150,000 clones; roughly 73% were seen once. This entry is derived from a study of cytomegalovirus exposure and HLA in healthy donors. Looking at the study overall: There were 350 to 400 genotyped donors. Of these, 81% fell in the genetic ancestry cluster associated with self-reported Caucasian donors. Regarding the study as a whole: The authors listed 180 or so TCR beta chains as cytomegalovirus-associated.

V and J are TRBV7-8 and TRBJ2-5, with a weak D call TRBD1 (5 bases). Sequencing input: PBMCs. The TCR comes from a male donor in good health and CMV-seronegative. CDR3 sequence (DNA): TGTGCCAGCAGCTTACGACAGCCTCGAACTGGGGAGACCCAGTACTTC. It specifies CASSLRQPRTGETQYF. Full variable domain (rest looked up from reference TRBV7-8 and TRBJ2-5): GAGVSQSPRYKVAKRGQDVALRCDPISGHVSLFWYQQALGQGPEFLTYFQNEAQLDKSGLPSDRFFAERPEGSVSTLKIQRTQQEDSAVYLCASSLRQPRTGETQYFGPGTRLLVL.